A single sample gave rise to the 28 T cell receptor beta chains below, sequenced in a study of cytomegalovirus exposure and HLA in healthy donors. The PCR was carried out with 60 Vbeta primers and 13 Jbeta primers. TCRdb keeps only in-frame clones here, not all; method: immunoSEQ multiplex PCR. Of about 180,000 clones listed, about 80% are singletons. The sample comprised PBMCs. These receptors came from a woman aged 55-75 years in good health and CMV-seropositive.

Regarding this clone: One end of the junction varies from germline; a read error may be responsible. The chain couples TRBV29-1 to TRBJ2-3, with a possible D match to TRBD2 (5 bases). Germline CDR1 and CDR2: SQVTM and ANQGSEA. The CDR3 is made up of 11 amino acids. As DNA, the CDR3 is TGCAGCGTTGAACTAGCAGATACGCAGTCTTTT. Translation: CSVELADTQSF.

This sequence joins TRBV28 and TRBJ2-5; the D gene is possibly TRBD1 (6 bases). The CDR3 extends over 15 amino acids. V was cut by 1 base and J by 5 bases, with 14 bases left in between. Germline CDR1 is MDHEN and CDR2 is SYDVKM. DNA for the CDR3: TGTGCCAGCAGTTTATCCGGGCAGGGGACGGAGACCCAGTACTTC. Encoded protein: CASSLSGQGTETQYF.

The chain employs TRBV14 and TRBJ1-4; D unclear. The CDR3 contains 14 residues. Germline V CDR1 and CDR2: SGHDN, FVKESK. The V and J ends lost 0 bases and 6 bases respectively, with 8 bases between them. The CDR3 region has the DNA TGTGCCAGCAGCCAAGATGGGCGTCATGAAAAACTGTTTTTT. It codes for CASSQDGRHEKLFF.

This clone is a singleton in its sample. The chain joins TRBV7-6 to TRBJ2-7; 10 bases fit TRBD1. After removal of 2 bases from V and 0 bases from J, the junction contained 1 base not matched to a gene. The germline gives CDR1 SGHVS, CDR2 FNYEAQ. The CDR3 has 15 amino acids. The DNA of the CDR3 is TGTGCCAGCAGCTTACGGACAGGGGGCTCCTACGAGCAGTACTTC. This gives the protein CASSLRTGGSYEQYF.

In its sample, this clone was seen a few times. The V gene is TRBV10-3, the J gene TRBJ1-3, with D perhaps matching TRBD1 (5 bases). V lost 0 bases, J lost 3 bases, and 18 bases lay in between. Germline CDR1 reads ENHRY; CDR2 reads SYGVKD. The CDR3 runs 18 residues. In DNA, the CDR3 is TGTGCCATCAGTGAGTCACTCCGTGAAACAGGCTTTGGAAACACCATATATTTT. Translating gives CAISESLRETGFGNTIYF.

This chain joins TRBV19 and TRBJ2-5; maybe TRBD2 (6 bases). The J call is doubtful: the DNA matches TRBJ2-7 better. Germline V gene sequence: CDR1 LNHDA, CDR2 SQIVND (reference sequence). This CDR3 is built from 13 residues. CDR3 nucleotide sequence: TGTGCCAGTAGTCCCCGGGCGGGGTACGAGCAGTACTTC. It yields the protein CASSPRAGYEQYF.

V and J are TRBV5-1 and TRBJ2-5, with TRBD2 as a possible D gene (6 bases). Germline V lookup: CDR1 SGHRS, CDR2 YFSETQ. Trimming cost V 5 bases and J 3 bases, with 11 bases left between them. CDR3 length equals 13 residues. DNA of the CDR3: TGCGCCAGCAGATCTGGGGAGGAAGAGACCCAGTACTTC. Residues: CASRSGEEETQYF.

The chain joins TRBV5-6 to TRBJ1-2, with a weak D call TRBD1 (5 bases). CDR1 is SGHDT and CDR2 is YYEEEE in the germline V gene. The CDR3 has 16 residues. Deletions cut 3 bases from V and 5 bases from J, with 20 bases between. The CDR3 spells CASSSRLLGLRYGYTF. The CDR3 coding sequence is TGTGCCAGCAGCTCGCGTCTCTTGGGACTGAGATATGGCTACACCTTC.

V is TRBV5-1 and J is TRBJ2-5; D perhaps matches TRBD2 (5 bases). This CDR3 has 15 amino acids. Germline CDR1 is SGHRS and CDR2 is YFSETQ. Deletions cut 3 bases from V and 0 bases from J, with 12 bases between. CDR3 residues: CASSSGWADQETQYF. Written as DNA, the CDR3 is TGCGCCAGCAGCTCGGGATGGGCAGACCAAGAGACCCAGTACTTC.

The chain couples TRBV10-3 to TRBJ1-6, with D tentatively TRBD1 (6 bases). With 2 bases removed from V and 7 bases from J, the gap between germline ends came to 12 bases. The CDR3 totals 15 residues. The germline gives CDR1 ENHRY, CDR2 SYGVKD. The CDR3 region has the DNA TGTGCCATCAGTGAGCAGGGGCGGGCAAATTCACCCCTCCACTTT. It is translated as CAISEQGRANSPLHF.

The chain uses TRBV5-4 and TRBJ2-5; the D is unclear. The end of the DNA is better explained by TRBJ2-7, so the J call may be wrong. CDR1 SGHNT and CDR2 YYREEE come from the germline V gene (reference sequence). This CDR3 is 14 amino acids long. The CDR3 DNA sequence: TGTGCCAGCAGCAGAGACACTTTCTCCTACGAGCAGTACTTC. This encodes CASSRDTFSYEQYF.

The chain combines TRBV6-5 with TRBJ1-5; D gene ambiguous. V gave up 0 bases and J gave up 3 bases, with 9 bases separating them. CDR3 size: 15 residues. Germline values: CDR1 MNHEY, CDR2 SVGAGI. DNA for the CDR3: TGTGCCAGCAGTTACTCTGGGAGCACCAATCAGCCCCAGCATTTT. Protein: CASSYSGSTNQPQHF.

This chain uses TRBV2 with TRBJ1-2, with 7 nucleotides matching TRBD1. V shed 0 bases and J 7 bases; nucleotides not matched to a gene: 2. Germline loops: CDR1 SNHLY, CDR2 FYNNEI. This CDR3 has 13 residues. CDR3 in amino acids: CASSEATGAGYTF. The CDR3 bases are TGTGCCAGCAGTGAAGCTACAGGGGCTGGCTACACCTTC. Looking up the rest from reference TRBV2 and TRBJ1-2 gives the full variable domain: EPEVTQTPSHQVTQMGQEVILRCVPISNHLYFYWYRQILGQKVEFLVSFYNNEISEKSEIFDDQFSVERPDGSNFTLKIRSTKLEDSAMYFCASSEATGAGYTFGSGTRLTVV.

The V and J genes are TRBV25-1 and TRBJ2-1; 8 nucleotides match TRBD2. The CDR3 loop spans 13 amino acids. Germline-derived CDR1 and CDR2 are MGHDK and SYGVNS. V trimming: 3 bases; J trimming: 7 bases; junction bases outside the gene matches: 2. The CDR3, as DNA: TGTGCCAGCAGTGACCTAGCGGGTAATGAGCAGTTCTTC. Protein sequence: CASSDLAGNEQFF.

The J gene is TRBJ1-2, the V gene TRBV6-5; D might be TRBD1 (5 bases). The germline gives CDR1 MNHEY, CDR2 SVGAGI. Trimming stripped 2 bases from V and 8 bases from J, with 9 bases between. The CDR3 length is 12 residues. This CDR3 reads CASSYRGEGYTF. The CDR3 DNA follows: TGTGCCAGCAGTTACCGGGGGGAGGGCTACACCTTC.

This rearrangement joins TRBV5-6 to TRBJ2-4, with TRBD1 as a possible D gene (6 bases). Trimming shortened V by 0 bases and J by 1 base, and 8 bases separated the two germline ends. The V gene's germline CDR1 is SGHDT and CDR2 YYEEEE. The CDR3 loop spans 15 amino acids. CDR3 nucleotide sequence: TGTGCCAGCAGCTTGGGGGGGCTGGCCAAAAACATTCAGTACTTC. This gives the protein CASSLGGLAKNIQYF.

Here the CDR3 DNA reads TGTGCCAGCAGCCAAGCTACTAGCGGGAGGGCAGATACGCAGTATTTT. This codes for CASSQATSGRADTQYF. The chain links TRBV4-2 to TRBJ2-3; 13 bases fit TRBD2. The CDR3 extends over 16 amino acids. V lost 1 base and J lost 4; bases outside the gene matches: 2. Germline V gives CDR1 LGHNA, CDR2 YNFKEQ.

The V gene is TRBV27, the J gene TRBJ1-2; D unclear. The CDR3 length is 16 residues. V lost 5 bases, J lost 2 bases, and 18 bases lay in between. CDR1 and CDR2 (germline): MNHEY, SMNVEV (reference sequence). The CDR3 DNA sequence: TGTGCCAGCAGTAATATGCCGTCAACTTACAACTATGGCTACACCTTC. It encodes CASSNMPSTYNYGYTF.

V is TRBV28 and J is TRBJ2-1, with 8 nucleotides matching TRBD1. The trim removed 6 bases at V and 4 bases at J, leaving 11 bases unmatched. The CDR3 has 16 amino acids. The germline V gene has CDR1 MDHEN and CDR2 SYDVKM. The CDR3 DNA is TGTGCCAGCAGCCCTTTCCGGGACAGGAGATACAATGAGCAGTTCTTC. This gives the protein CASSPFRDRRYNEQFF.

The chain has TRBV19 and TRBJ2-7; D gene unclear. V shed 5 bases and J shed 7 bases, with 15 bases lying between them. The CDR3 length is 13 residues. Germline-derived CDR1 and CDR2 are LNHDA and SQIVND (reference sequence). DNA of the CDR3: TGTGCCAGTAGTGCACAGAGATCCACGGAGCAGTACTTC. Its protein is CASSAQRSTEQYF. Full variable domain (missing parts from reference TRBV19 and TRBJ2-7): DGGITQSPKYLFRKEGQNVTLSCEQNLNHDAMYWYRQDPGQGLRLIYYSQIVNDFQKGDIAEGYSVSREKKESFPLTVTSAQKNPTAFYLCASSAQRSTEQYFGPGTRLTVT.

The chain uses TRBV7-2 and TRBJ2-3; 8 positions agree with TRBD2. The CDR3 runs to 16 residues. The germline gives CDR1 SGHTA, CDR2 FQGNSA. J gave up 2 bases and V 1 base, and 5 bases lay outside the gene matches. The CDR3 nucleotides read TGTGCCAGCAGCTTAGTTTCGGGGGGGATCACAGATACGCAGTATTTT. Its translation: CASSLVSGGITDTQYF.

This chain uses TRBV5-4 with TRBJ2-7; D not resolved. CDR1 SGHNT and CDR2 YYREEE come from the germline V gene (reference sequence). V was trimmed by 1 base and J by 3 bases, leaving 8 bases between them. The CDR3 has 13 amino acids. CDR3: CASSLPAGYEQYF. CDR3 in DNA: TGTGCCAGCAGCTTGCCAGCAGGCTACGAGCAGTACTTC.

The CDR3 sequence is CASSPNTGDNQPQHF. The DNA of the CDR3 is TGTGCCAGCTCACCAAACACAGGAGACAATCAGCCCCAGCATTTT. The chain couples TRBV18 to TRBJ1-5; TRBD1 is a possible D gene (5 bases). Germline loops: CDR1 KGHSH, CDR2 LQKENI. V lost 2 bases and J 3 bases, leaving 11 bases between the germline ends. This CDR3 spans 15 amino acids.

This rearrangement joins TRBV7-6 to TRBJ2-3, with a possible D match to TRBD2 (6 bases). The CDR3 is 17 amino acids. Deletions cut 2 bases from V and 1 base from J, with 16 bases between. CDR1 and CDR2 (germline): SGHVS, FNYEAQ. CDR3 nucleotide sequence: TGTGCCAGCAGCTTACCCTCCGCCCGGGGGTGCACAGATACGCAGTATTTT. Its translation: CASSLPSARGCTDTQYF.

V and J are TRBV6-6 and TRBJ1-1; TRBD1 agrees at 7 bases. CDR3 length: 13 residues. V shed 11 bases, J shed 0 bases, and the junction held 6 bases outside the gene matches. From germline, CDR1 is MNHNY and CDR2 SVGAGI (reference sequence). The CDR3 sequence is CAGRQGVNTEAFF. Written as DNA, the CDR3 is TGTGCCGGAAGACAGGGAGTGAACACTGAAGCTTTCTTT.

The gene calls are TRBV5-1 and TRBJ2-6; 9 bases are a match to TRBD2. V lost 1 base, J lost 4 bases, and 6 bases stayed unmatched. The germline V gene encodes CDR1 SGHRS and CDR2 YFSETQ. There are 17 residues in the CDR3. This CDR3 is CASSLTLAGSGANVLTF. The DNA of the CDR3 is TGCGCCAGCAGCTTGACCCTAGCGGGATCGGGGGCCAACGTCCTGACTTTC.

The chain recombines TRBV18 with TRBJ1-6; D may be TRBD1 (6 bases). The CDR3 spans 15 residues. The V gene's germline CDR1 is KGHSH and CDR2 LQKENI. The V and J ends lost 1 base and 5 bases respectively, with 9 bases between them. CDR3 amino acids: CASSPQDRDNSPLHF. The CDR3 bases are TGTGCCAGCTCACCACAGGACAGAGATAATTCACCCCTCCACTTT. The variable domain in full, completed from reference TRBV18 and TRBJ1-6, reads NAGVMQNPRHLVRRRGQEARLRCSPMKGHSHVYWYRQLPEEGLKFMVYLQKENIIDESGMPKERFSAEFPKEGPSILRIQQVVRGDSAAYFCASSPQDRDNSPLHFGNGTRLTVT.

This sequence joins TRBV19 and TRBJ2-5; a possible D gene is TRBD1 (6 bases). Germline V gene data show CDR1 as LNHDA and CDR2 as SQIVND (reference sequence). Trimming removed 5 bases at V and 2 bases at J, with 12 bases between. This CDR3 has 14 amino acids. This CDR3 is CASSLKDSQETQYF. CDR3 bases: TGTGCCAGTAGTCTTAAGGACAGTCAAGAGACCCAGTACTTC.